The clone carrying this T cell receptor beta chain came up a few times. The antigen is not known. These data belong to a study of cytomegalovirus exposure and HLA in healthy donors. Every donor was a healthy person donating bone marrow. Findings and caveats of the study: Information on immune exposure was restricted to one variable (CMV serostatus). DRB1 had the most TCR associations and HLA-C the fewest, a later analysis found, with rates varying by HLA locus. Previous analysis showed most TCR beta V segments were productive about 90% or about 30% of the time.

The PCR made use of 60 Vbeta and 13 Jbeta primers. This table comes from immunoSEQ multiplex PCR, and its TCRdb copy is limited to in-frame clones, with some not included. The sample consists of 110,000 or so clones, 74% of them appearing once. Germline V gene data show CDR1 as LGHNA and CDR2 as YSLEER. Trimming took 5 bases from V and 4 from J; bases not matched to a gene: 10. This CDR3 is 15 amino acids long. Sequencing input: PBMCs. This sequence was found in a woman between 35 and 50 years old in good health and CMV-seropositive. The chain links TRBV4-3 to TRBJ1-2; 7 bases fit TRBD1. For the CDR3, the DNA is TGCGCCAGCAGCAGGCGACAGGGTCCCGCCTATGGCTACACCTTC. Translating gives CASSRRQGPAYGYTF.